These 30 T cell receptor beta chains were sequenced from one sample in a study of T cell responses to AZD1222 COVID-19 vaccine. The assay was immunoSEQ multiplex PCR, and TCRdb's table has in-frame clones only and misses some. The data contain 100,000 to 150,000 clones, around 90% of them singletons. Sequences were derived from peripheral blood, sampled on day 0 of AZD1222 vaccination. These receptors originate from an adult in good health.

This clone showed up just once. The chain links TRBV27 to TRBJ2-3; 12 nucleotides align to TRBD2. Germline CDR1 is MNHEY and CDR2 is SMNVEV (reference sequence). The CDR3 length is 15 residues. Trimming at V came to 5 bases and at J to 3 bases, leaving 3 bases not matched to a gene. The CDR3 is CASSPGLAGTDTQYF. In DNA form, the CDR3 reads TGTGCCAGCAGTCCAGGACTAGCGGGGACAGATACGCAGTATTTT.

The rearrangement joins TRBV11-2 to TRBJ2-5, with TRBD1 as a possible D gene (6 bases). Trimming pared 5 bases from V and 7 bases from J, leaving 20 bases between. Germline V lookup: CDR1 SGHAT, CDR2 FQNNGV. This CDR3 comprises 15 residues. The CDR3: CASSPPGHKFWTQYF. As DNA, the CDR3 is TGTGCCAGCAGCCCCCCGGGACACAAGTTTTGGACCCAGTACTTC.

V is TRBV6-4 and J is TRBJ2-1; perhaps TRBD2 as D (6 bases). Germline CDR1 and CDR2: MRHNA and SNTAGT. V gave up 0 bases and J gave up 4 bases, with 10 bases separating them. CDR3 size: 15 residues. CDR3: CASSDSGTDYNEQFF. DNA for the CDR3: TGTGCCAGCAGTGACTCGGGGACTGATTACAATGAGCAGTTCTTC.

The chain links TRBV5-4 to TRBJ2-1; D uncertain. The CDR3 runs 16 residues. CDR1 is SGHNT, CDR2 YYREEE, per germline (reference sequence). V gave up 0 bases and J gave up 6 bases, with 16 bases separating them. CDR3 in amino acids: CASSLGLDHRSNEQFF. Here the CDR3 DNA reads TGTGCCAGCAGCTTGGGGCTGGATCATCGTAGCAATGAGCAGTTCTTC.

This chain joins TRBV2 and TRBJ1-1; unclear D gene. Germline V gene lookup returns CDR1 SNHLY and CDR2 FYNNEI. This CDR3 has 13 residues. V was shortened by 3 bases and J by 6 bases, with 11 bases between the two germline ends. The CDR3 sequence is CASSDSPRPEAFF. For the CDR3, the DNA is TGTGCCAGCAGTGATAGTCCGAGGCCTGAAGCTTTCTTT.

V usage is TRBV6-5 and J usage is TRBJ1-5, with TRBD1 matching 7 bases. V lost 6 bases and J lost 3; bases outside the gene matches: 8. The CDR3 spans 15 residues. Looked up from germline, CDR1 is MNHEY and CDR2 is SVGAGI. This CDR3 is CASRTNRGSNQPQHF. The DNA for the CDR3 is TGTGCCAGCAGGACAAACAGGGGTTCCAATCAGCCCCAGCATTTT.

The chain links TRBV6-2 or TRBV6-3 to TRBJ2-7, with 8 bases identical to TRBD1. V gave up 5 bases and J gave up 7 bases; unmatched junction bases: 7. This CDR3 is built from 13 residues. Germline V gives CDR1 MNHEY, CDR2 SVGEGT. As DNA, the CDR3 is TGTGCCAGCAGTACCTGGACAGGGCGTGAGCAGTACTTC. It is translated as CASSTWTGREQYF.

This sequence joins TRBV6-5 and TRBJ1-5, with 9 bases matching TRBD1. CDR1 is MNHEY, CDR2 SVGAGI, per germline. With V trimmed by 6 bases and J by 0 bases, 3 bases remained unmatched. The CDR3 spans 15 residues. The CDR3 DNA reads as TGTGCCAGCAGGGGACAGGGCCCTAGCAATCAGCCCCAGCATTTT. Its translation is CASRGQGPSNQPQHF.

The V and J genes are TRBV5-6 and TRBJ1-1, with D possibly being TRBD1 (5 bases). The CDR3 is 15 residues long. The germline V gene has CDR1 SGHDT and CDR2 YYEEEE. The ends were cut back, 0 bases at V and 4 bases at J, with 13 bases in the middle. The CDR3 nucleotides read TGTGCCAGCAGCTTGGCGACGGGGGGAGGCACTGAAGCTTTCTTT. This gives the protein CASSLATGGGTEAFF.

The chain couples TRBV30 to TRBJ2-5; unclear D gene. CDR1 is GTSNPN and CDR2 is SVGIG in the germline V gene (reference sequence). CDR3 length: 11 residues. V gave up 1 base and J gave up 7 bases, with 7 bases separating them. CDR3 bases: TGTGCCTGGAGTGCCTGGGGGACCCAGTACTTC. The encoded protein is CAWSAWGTQYF.

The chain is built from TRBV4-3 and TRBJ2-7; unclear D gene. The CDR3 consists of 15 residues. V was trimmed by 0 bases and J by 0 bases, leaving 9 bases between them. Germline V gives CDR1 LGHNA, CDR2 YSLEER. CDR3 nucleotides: TGCGCCAGCAGCCAAGATCTCGCAAACTCCTACGAGCAGTACTTC. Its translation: CASSQDLANSYEQYF.

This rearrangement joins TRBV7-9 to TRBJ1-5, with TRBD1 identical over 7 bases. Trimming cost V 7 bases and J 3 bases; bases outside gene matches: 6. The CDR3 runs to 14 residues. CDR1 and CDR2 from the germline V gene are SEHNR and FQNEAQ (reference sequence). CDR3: CASTLGQNNQPQHF. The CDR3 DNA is TGTGCCAGCACCCTGGGACAGAACAATCAGCCCCAGCATTTT. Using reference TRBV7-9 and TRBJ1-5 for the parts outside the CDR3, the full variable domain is DTGVSQNPRHKITKRGQNVTFRCDPISEHNRLYWYRQTLGQGPEFLTYFQNEAQLEKSRLLSDRFSAERPKGSFSTLEIQRTEQGDSAMYLCASTLGQNNQPQHFGDGTRLSIL.

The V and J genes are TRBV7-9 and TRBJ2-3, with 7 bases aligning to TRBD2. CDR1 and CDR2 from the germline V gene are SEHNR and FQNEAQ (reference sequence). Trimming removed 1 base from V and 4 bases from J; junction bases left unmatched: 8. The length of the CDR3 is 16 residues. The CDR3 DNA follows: TGTGCCAGCAGCTTAGGAACGGCGGGGGTGGCAGATACGCAGTATTTT. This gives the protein CASSLGTAGVADTQYF.

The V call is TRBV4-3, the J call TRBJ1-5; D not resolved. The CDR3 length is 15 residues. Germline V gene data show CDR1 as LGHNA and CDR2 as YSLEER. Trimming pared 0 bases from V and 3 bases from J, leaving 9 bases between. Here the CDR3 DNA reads TGCGCCAGCAGCCAAGATTCGGGAGCCAATCAGCCCCAGCATTTT. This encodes CASSQDSGANQPQHF.

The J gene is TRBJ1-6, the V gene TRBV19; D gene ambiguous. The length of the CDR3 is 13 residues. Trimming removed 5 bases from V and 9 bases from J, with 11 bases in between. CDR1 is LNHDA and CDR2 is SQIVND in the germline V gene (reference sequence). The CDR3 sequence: CASSGRPGSPLHF. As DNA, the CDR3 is TGTGCCAGTAGTGGACGTCCAGGTTCACCCCTCCACTTT.

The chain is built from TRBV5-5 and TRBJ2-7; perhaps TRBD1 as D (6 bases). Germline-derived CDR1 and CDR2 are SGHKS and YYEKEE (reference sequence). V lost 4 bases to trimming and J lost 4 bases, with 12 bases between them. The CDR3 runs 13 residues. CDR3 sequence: CASSLRTAYEQYF. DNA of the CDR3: TGTGCCAGCAGCCTGCGGACAGCTTACGAGCAGTACTTC.

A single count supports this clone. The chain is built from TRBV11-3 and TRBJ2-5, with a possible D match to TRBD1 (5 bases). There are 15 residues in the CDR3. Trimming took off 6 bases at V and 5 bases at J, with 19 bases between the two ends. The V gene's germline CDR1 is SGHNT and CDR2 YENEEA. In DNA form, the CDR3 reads TGTGCCAGCAGTCTAAGTAGCAAGAAGGGGGAGACCCAGTACTTC. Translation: CASSLSSKKGETQYF.

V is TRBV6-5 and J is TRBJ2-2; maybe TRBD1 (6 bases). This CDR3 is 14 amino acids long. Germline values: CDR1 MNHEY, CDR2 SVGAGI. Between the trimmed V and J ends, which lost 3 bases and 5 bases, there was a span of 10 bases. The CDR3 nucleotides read TGTGCCAGCAGTTATTTGGACAGTACCGGGGAGCTGTTTTTT. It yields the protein CASSYLDSTGELFF.

CDR3: CASSLIGGKGPQHF. CDR3 DNA: TGTGCCAGCAGCTTAATTGGTGGGAAAGGGCCCCAGCATTTT. The chain employs TRBV11-2 and TRBJ1-5; D uncertain. The CDR3 runs to 14 residues. Germline loops: CDR1 SGHAT, CDR2 FQNNGV. V was clipped by 2 bases and J by 9 bases, with 14 bases between them.

CDR3 in amino acids: CASSLGQALGTQYF. CDR3 DNA sequence: TGTGCCAGCAGTTTAGGGCAGGCCCTTGGGACCCAGTACTTC. The rearrangement links TRBV27 to TRBJ2-5; D ambiguous. This CDR3 region has 14 residues. Trimming stripped 2 bases from V and 7 bases from J, with 14 bases between. Per the germline V gene, CDR1 is MNHEY and CDR2 is SMNVEV (reference sequence).

The CDR3 DNA sequence: TGTGCCAGCAGTTTCCTGGACAGGAGGGACTATGGCTACACCTTC. Protein product: CASSFLDRRDYGYTF. The rearrangement links TRBV27 to TRBJ1-2, with 7 positions matching TRBD1. V trimming: 3 bases; J trimming: 3 bases; junction bases outside the gene matches: 7. CDR3 length equals 15 residues. Germline V CDR1 and CDR2: MNHEY, SMNVEV (reference sequence).

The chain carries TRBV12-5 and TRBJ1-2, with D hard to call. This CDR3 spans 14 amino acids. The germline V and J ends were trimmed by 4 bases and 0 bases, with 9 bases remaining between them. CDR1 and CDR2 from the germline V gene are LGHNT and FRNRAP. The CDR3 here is CASGSWAANYGYTF. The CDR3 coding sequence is TGTGCTAGTGGTTCATGGGCGGCTAACTATGGCTACACCTTC.

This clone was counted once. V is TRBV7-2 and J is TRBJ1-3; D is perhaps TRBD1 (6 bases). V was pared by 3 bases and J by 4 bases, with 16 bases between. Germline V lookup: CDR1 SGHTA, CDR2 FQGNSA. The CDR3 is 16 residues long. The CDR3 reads CASSFSTGGRGNTIYF. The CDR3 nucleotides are TGTGCCAGCAGCTTTTCAACCGGGGGGCGAGGAAACACCATATATTTT.

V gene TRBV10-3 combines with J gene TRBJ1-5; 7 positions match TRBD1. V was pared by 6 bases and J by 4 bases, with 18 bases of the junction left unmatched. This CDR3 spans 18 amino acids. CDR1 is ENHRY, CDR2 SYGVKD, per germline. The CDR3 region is CAISENVGQGRGNQPQHF. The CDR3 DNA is TGTGCCATCAGCGAAAACGTCGGGCAGGGCAGGGGGAATCAGCCCCAGCATTTT.

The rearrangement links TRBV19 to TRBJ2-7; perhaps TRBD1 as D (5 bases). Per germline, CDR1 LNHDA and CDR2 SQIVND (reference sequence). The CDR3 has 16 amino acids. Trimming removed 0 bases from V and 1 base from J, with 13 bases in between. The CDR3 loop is CASSIDRPRQSYEQYF. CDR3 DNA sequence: TGTGCCAGTAGTATAGATCGTCCCCGACAGTCCTACGAGCAGTACTTC.

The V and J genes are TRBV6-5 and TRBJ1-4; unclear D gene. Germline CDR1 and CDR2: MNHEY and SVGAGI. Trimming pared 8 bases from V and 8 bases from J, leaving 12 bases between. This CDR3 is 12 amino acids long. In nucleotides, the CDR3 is TGTGCCAGCGCTATTAAAGGGGAAAAACTGTTTTTT. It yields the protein CASAIKGEKLFF.

The DNA of the CDR3 is TGTGCCAGTACCCCAGGAGGGCAGCCCCAGCATTTT. Its translation: CASTPGGQPQHF. V and J are TRBV19 and TRBJ1-5; D remains unclear. Germline lookup yields CDR1 LNHDA and CDR2 SQIVND (reference sequence). Trimming removed 7 bases from V and 7 bases from J, with 11 bases in between. The CDR3 has 12 amino acids.

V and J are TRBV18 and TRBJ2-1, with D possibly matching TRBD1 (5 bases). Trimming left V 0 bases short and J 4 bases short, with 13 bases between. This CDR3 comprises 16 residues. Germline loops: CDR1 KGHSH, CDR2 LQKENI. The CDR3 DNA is TGTGCCAGCTCACCACCATCCCTTGGGGCTTACAATGAGCAGTTCTTC. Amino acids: CASSPPSLGAYNEQFF. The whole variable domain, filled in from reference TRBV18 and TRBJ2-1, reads NAGVMQNPRHLVRRRGQEARLRCSPMKGHSHVYWYRQLPEEGLKFMVYLQKENIIDESGMPKERFSAEFPKEGPSILRIQQVVRGDSAAYFCASSPPSLGAYNEQFFGPGTRLTVL.

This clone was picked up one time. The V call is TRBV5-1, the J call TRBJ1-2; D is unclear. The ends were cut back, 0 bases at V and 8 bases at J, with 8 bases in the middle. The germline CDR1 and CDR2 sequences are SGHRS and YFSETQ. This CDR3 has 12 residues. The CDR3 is CASSLDGAGYTF. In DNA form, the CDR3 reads TGCGCCAGCAGCTTGGACGGTGCCGGCTACACCTTC.

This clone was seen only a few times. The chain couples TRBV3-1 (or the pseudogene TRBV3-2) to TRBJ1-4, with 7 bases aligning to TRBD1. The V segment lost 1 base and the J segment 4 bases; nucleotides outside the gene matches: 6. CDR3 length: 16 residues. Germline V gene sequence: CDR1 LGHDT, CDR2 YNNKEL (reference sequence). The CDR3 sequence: CASSQARQGGNEKLFF. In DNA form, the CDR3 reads TGTGCCAGCAGCCAAGCCCGACAGGGTGGTAATGAAAAACTGTTTTTT.